The 30 T cell receptor beta chains in this list originate from one sample, sequenced in a study of human thymus T cells. Method: immunoSEQ multiplex PCR; TCRdb's copy keeps in-frame clones and lacks some. The repertoire has 55,000 to 70,000 clones, 85% to 95% of them found once; the top ten carry roughly 5.6%. The specimen was blood. The source of these receptors is a boy younger than two with a congenital heart defect but otherwise immunologically healthy.

The chain joins TRBV9 to TRBJ2-2, with D maybe TRBD1 (5 bases). The CDR3 extends over 14 amino acids. V was clipped by 0 bases and J by 6 bases, with 9 bases between them. Per germline, CDR1 SGDLS and CDR2 YYNGEE. This CDR3 is CASSVEGYPGELFF. In DNA, the CDR3 is TGTGCCAGCAGCGTAGAGGGGTACCCCGGGGAGCTGTTTTTT.

CDR3 in DNA: TGCGCCAGCAGCCAGGGCGTGGACAGGGGGGTCTACGAGCAGTACTTC. Its translation is CASSQGVDRGVYEQYF. The chain couples TRBV4-3 to TRBJ2-7; 10 bases agree with TRBD1. Germline V gene data show CDR1 as LGHNA and CDR2 as YSLEER. The CDR3 runs to 16 residues. Germline trimming cut 3 bases from V and 3 bases from J; bases unmatched to any gene: 8.

This chain joins TRBV15 and TRBJ1-1; possibly TRBD1 for D (5 bases). From germline, CDR1 is LNHNV and CDR2 YYDKDF (reference sequence). CDR3 size: 15 residues. V lost 4 bases, J lost 1 base, and 13 bases lay in between. Here the CDR3 reads CATSTNRDWNTEAFF. CDR3 bases: TGTGCCACCAGCACCAATCGGGACTGGAACACTGAAGCTTTCTTT.

The genes are TRBV5-1 and TRBJ2-5; D possibly corresponds to TRBD2 (6 bases). The V and J ends lost 7 bases and 2 bases respectively, with 12 bases between them. This CDR3 spans 13 amino acids. CDR1 is SGHRS, CDR2 YFSETQ, per germline. CDR3 bases: TGCGCCAGCTGCATAGCGGAGCAAGAGACCCAGTACTTC. It yields the protein CASCIAEQETQYF.

The chain combines TRBV13 with TRBJ2-1, with 9 bases lining up with TRBD2. Germline V gene lookup returns CDR1 PRHDT and CDR2 FYEKMQ (reference sequence). Trimming cost V 4 bases and J 8 bases; bases outside gene matches: 12. CDR3 size: 16 residues. The chain's CDR3 is CASSSEREARGDEQFF. The CDR3 DNA reads TGTGCCAGCAGCTCCGAGCGGGAGGCACGGGGGGATGAGCAGTTCTTC. Complete variable domain (other parts from reference TRBV13 and TRBJ2-1): AAGVIQSPRHLIKEKRETATLKCYPIPRHDTVYWYQQGPGQDPQFLISFYEKMQSDKGSIPDRFSAQQFSDYHSELNMSSLELGDSALYFCASSSEREARGDEQFFGPGTRLTVL.

The chain combines TRBV29-1 with TRBJ2-7; 8 nucleotides align to TRBD1. Germline V CDR1 and CDR2: SQVTM, ANQGSEA. The V segment lost 4 bases and the J segment 1 base; nucleotides outside the gene matches: 6. The CDR3 extends over 14 amino acids. CDR3 sequence reads: CSVVSGQGSYEQYF. CDR3 bases: TGCAGCGTTGTGTCCGGACAGGGTTCCTACGAGCAGTACTTC.

This chain connects TRBV7-9 to TRBJ2-1; no clear D. The CDR3 contains 14 residues. Germline loops: CDR1 SEHNR, CDR2 FQNEAQ (reference sequence). The ends were cut back, 5 bases at V and 7 bases at J, with 15 bases in the middle. Here the CDR3 reads CASSLLLRLNEQFF. The CDR3 DNA reads TGTGCCAGCAGCCTCTTACTTCGTTTAAATGAGCAGTTCTTC.

V usage is TRBV10-3 and J usage is TRBJ2-3; 8 bases are shared with TRBD2. The germline V gene has CDR1 ENHRY and CDR2 SYGVKD. The CDR3 runs 17 residues. V gave up 4 bases and J gave up 5 bases; unmatched junction bases: 14. CDR3 in amino acids: CAISGGTRRRKLDTQYF. The CDR3 bases are TGTGCCATCAGTGGGGGGACTAGACGACGCAAATTAGATACGCAGTATTTT.

This chain joins TRBV6-1 and TRBJ2-1; D possibly matches TRBD1 or TRBD2 (5 bases each). CDR1 and CDR2 (germline): MNHNS, SASEGT. CDR3 length: 15 residues. Trimming pared 3 bases from V and 1 base from J, leaving 10 bases between. In nucleotides, the CDR3 is TGTGCCAGCAGTGACTCGGGGCAGTCCTACAATGAGCAGTTCTTC. This sequence encodes CASSDSGQSYNEQFF.

This clone was picked up one time. J is TRBJ1-5 and V is TRBV4-1, with 10 bases fitting TRBD1. Germline V gives CDR1 MGHRA, CDR2 YSYEKL. With V trimmed by 4 bases and J by 3 bases, 6 bases remained unmatched. This CDR3 has 16 amino acids. Written as DNA, the CDR3 is TGCGCCAGCAGCCCACAGGGACAGGGGAACAATCAGCCCCAGCATTTT. Protein sequence: CASSPQGQGNNQPQHF.

The V call is TRBV4-2, the J call TRBJ2-7; D tentatively reads TRBD1 or TRBD2 (5 bases each). Germline V gene data show CDR1 as LGHNA and CDR2 as YNFKEQ. This CDR3 region has 16 residues. Trimming removed 2 bases from V and 0 bases from J, with 14 bases in between. Here the CDR3 reads CASSQILTGLSYEQYF. Here the CDR3 DNA reads TGTGCCAGCAGCCAAATATTAACAGGACTCTCCTACGAGCAGTACTTC.

The chain recombines TRBV6-4 with TRBJ2-3; 8 bases fit TRBD2. CDR3 length: 18 amino acids. Per the germline V gene, CDR1 is MRHNA and CDR2 is SNTAGT. The V and J ends lost 0 bases and 0 bases, in that order; junction bases with no gene match: 8. The CDR3 spells CASSDSPRLAISTDTQYF. The CDR3 DNA sequence: TGTGCCAGCAGTGACTCGCCCCGACTAGCGATTAGCACAGATACGCAGTATTTT.

Here the CDR3 DNA reads TGTGCCAGCAGCCAAATAGCGGGCGATACGCAGTATTTT. It translates to CASSQIAGDTQYF. This rearrangement joins TRBV5-6 to TRBJ2-3; TRBD2 agrees at 7 bases. This CDR3 contains 13 residues. CDR1 is SGHDT and CDR2 is YYEEEE in the germline V gene. Trimming removed 4 bases from V and 6 bases from J; junction bases left unmatched: 5.

CDR3 sequence: CASSEPREEGGELFF. The CDR3 nucleotides read TGTGCCAGCAGTGAACCCCGGGAGGAGGGCGGGGAGCTGTTTTTT. The chain joins TRBV2 to TRBJ2-2; 7 nucleotides agree with TRBD2. The CDR3 runs to 15 residues. Germline loops: CDR1 SNHLY, CDR2 FYNNEI. J was trimmed by 7 bases and V by 2 bases; bases with no gene match: 7.

The V call is TRBV13, the J call TRBJ1-2; no firm D call. V was cut by 0 bases and J by 4 bases, with 3 bases left in between. Per the germline V gene, CDR1 is PRHDT and CDR2 is FYEKMQ (reference sequence). The CDR3 is 12 residues long. The CDR3 DNA reads TGTGCCAGCAGCTTAGGGGGCTATGGCTACACCTTC. Protein sequence: CASSLGGYGYTF.

V is TRBV7-2 and J is TRBJ2-1; D is unclear. Germline CDR1 and CDR2: SGHTA and FQGNSA. V shed 5 bases and J shed 0 bases, with 11 bases lying between them. The CDR3 is 15 residues long. CDR3 residues: CASSRVSYSYNEQFF. CDR3 sequence (DNA): TGTGCCAGCAGCCGAGTAAGCTACTCCTACAATGAGCAGTTCTTC. The whole variable domain, filled in from reference TRBV7-2 and TRBJ2-1, reads GAGVSQSPSNKVTEKGKDVELRCDPISGHTALYWYRQSLGQGLEFLIYFQGNSAPDKSGLPSDRFSAERTGGSVSTLTIQRTQQEDSAVYLCASSRVSYSYNEQFFGPGTRLTVL.

The genes are TRBV10-2 and TRBJ2-3; 12 positions agree with TRBD2. Germline CDR1 is WSHSY and CDR2 is SAAADI. J lost 3 bases, V lost 5 bases, and 0 bases had no gene match. The CDR3 extends over 14 amino acids. CDR3 sequence (DNA): TGCGCCAGCAGTCTAGCGGGGGGGACAGATACGCAGTATTTT. It specifies CASSLAGGTDTQYF.

The J gene is TRBJ2-5, the V gene TRBV27; D perhaps matches TRBD1 (6 bases). Trimming stripped 6 bases from V and 4 bases from J, with 12 bases between. CDR1 is MNHEY and CDR2 is SMNVEV in the germline V gene (reference sequence). The CDR3 is 13 amino acids. Here the CDR3 reads CASRRTALETQYF. In nucleotides, the CDR3 is TGTGCCAGCAGAAGGACAGCCCTAGAGACCCAGTACTTC.

The chain uses TRBV19 and TRBJ2-6; D unresolved. Germline values: CDR1 LNHDA, CDR2 SQIVND (reference sequence). Trimming left V 6 bases short and J 2 bases short, with 11 bases between. This CDR3 contains 15 residues. This chain's CDR3 is CASSFSHPGANVLTF. The DNA of the CDR3 is TGTGCCAGTAGCTTCAGCCATCCTGGGGCCAACGTCCTGACTTTC. Based on the CDR3 plus reference TRBV19 and TRBJ2-6, the full variable domain is DGGITQSPKYLFRKEGQNVTLSCEQNLNHDAMYWYRQDPGQGLRLIYYSQIVNDFQKGDIAEGYSVSREKKESFPLTVTSAQKNPTAFYLCASSFSHPGANVLTFGAGSRLTVL.

The chain links TRBV18 to TRBJ2-3; a weak D match, TRBD1 (5 bases). CDR1 and CDR2 (germline): KGHSH, LQKENI. The CDR3 is 14 amino acids. Trimming took off 3 bases at V and 0 bases at J, with 7 bases between the two ends. The CDR3 DNA reads TGTGCCAGCTCACCGACAGTTAGCACAGATACGCAGTATTTT. Amino acid sequence: CASSPTVSTDTQYF.

CDR3 residues: CASSEASRSTGELFF. CDR3 nucleotides: TGTGCCAGCAGTGAAGCGAGCCGGTCCACCGGGGAGCTGTTTTTT. This chain links TRBV2 with TRBJ2-2; D remains unclear. With 0 bases removed from V and 4 bases from J, the gap between germline ends came to 9 bases. Germline lookup yields CDR1 SNHLY and CDR2 FYNNEI. The CDR3 is 15 residues long. The whole variable domain, filled in from reference TRBV2 and TRBJ2-2, reads EPEVTQTPSHQVTQMGQEVILRCVPISNHLYFYWYRQILGQKVEFLVSFYNNEISEKSEIFDDQFSVERPDGSNFTLKIRSTKLEDSAMYFCASSEASRSTGELFFGEGSRLTVL.

The chain has TRBV7-2 and TRBJ2-7, with TRBD2 matching 10 bases. V dropped 0 bases and J dropped 4; count of bases not matched to a gene: 3. This CDR3 comprises 15 residues. Germline values: CDR1 SGHTA, CDR2 FQGNSA. The CDR3 bases are TGTGCCAGCAGCTTAGCGCTAGCGGGAGATTACGAGCAGTACTTC. This codes for CASSLALAGDYEQYF.

This sequence joins TRBV5-1 and TRBJ2-3, with a weak D call TRBD2 (6 bases). V lost 4 bases and J lost 1, with 16 bases in between. The length of the CDR3 is 16 residues. The V gene's germline CDR1 is SGHRS and CDR2 YFSETQ. CDR3 bases: TGCGCCAGCAGCCGCCTACTAGCTGGGGGCACAGATACGCAGTATTTT. Amino acids: CASSRLLAGGTDTQYF.

This chain connects TRBV6-1 to TRBJ2-5; D is uncertain. The CDR3 runs 16 residues. From germline, CDR1 is MNHNS and CDR2 SASEGT. V was cut by 1 base and J by 0 bases, with 12 bases left in between. The CDR3 sequence: CASSEDGPVHQETQYF. Written as DNA, the CDR3 is TGTGCCAGCAGTGAAGATGGGCCAGTCCACCAAGAGACCCAGTACTTC.

V and J are TRBV7-6 and TRBJ2-7; TRBD2 aligns across 12 bases. Trimming at V came to 5 bases and at J to 3 bases, leaving 14 bases not matched to a gene. CDR1 is SGHVS and CDR2 is FNYEAQ in the germline V gene. The CDR3 consists of 18 residues. The CDR3 nucleotides are TGTGCCAGCAGCCCTCACTACTCGACTAGCGGGGGCCACTACGAGCAGTACTTC. It is translated as CASSPHYSTSGGHYEQYF.

The rearrangement joins TRBV7-2 to TRBJ1-1; unclear D gene. This CDR3 has 15 residues. V was trimmed by 2 bases and J by 0 bases, leaving 10 bases between them. In germline, CDR1 is SGHTA, CDR2 FQGNSA. The CDR3 loop is CASSLSHQLNTEAFF. The CDR3 coding sequence is TGTGCCAGCAGCTTATCTCACCAGCTGAACACTGAAGCTTTCTTT. The full variable domain, in which reference TRBV7-2 and TRBJ1-1 provide the parts outside the CDR3, is GAGVSQSPSNKVTEKGKDVELRCDPISGHTALYWYRQSLGQGLEFLIYFQGNSAPDKSGLPSDRFSAERTGGSVSTLTIQRTQQEDSAVYLCASSLSHQLNTEAFFGQGTRLTVV.

The V and J genes are TRBV6-5 and TRBJ1-1, with D possibly being TRBD1 (6 bases). Germline values: CDR1 MNHEY, CDR2 SVGAGI. The CDR3 totals 13 residues. V shed 7 bases and J shed 0 bases, with 9 bases lying between them. The chain's CDR3 is CASTRQVNTEAFF. The CDR3 DNA reads TGTGCCAGCACCCGACAGGTGAACACTGAAGCTTTCTTT.

The CDR3 reads CASSVGTGLSTDTQYF. The DNA of the CDR3 is TGTGCCAGCAGCGTTGGGACGGGGCTGAGCACAGATACGCAGTATTTT. The chain couples TRBV9 to TRBJ2-3; perhaps D is TRBD1 or TRBD2 (5 bases each). The CDR3 covers 16 residues. Per the germline V gene, CDR1 is SGDLS and CDR2 is YYNGEE. Trimming stripped 2 bases from V and 0 bases from J, with 13 bases between.

V gene TRBV5-4 combines with J gene TRBJ1-3; D remains ambiguous. The germline V gene encodes CDR1 SGHNT and CDR2 YYREEE (reference sequence). CDR3 size: 15 residues. Trimming stripped 4 bases from V and 0 bases from J, with 11 bases between. The CDR3 sequence: CASSSGESSGNTIYF. The CDR3 bases are TGTGCCAGCAGCAGTGGGGAGAGCTCTGGAAACACCATATATTTT.

The chain combines TRBV27 with TRBJ2-3, with D hard to call. The length of the CDR3 is 11 residues. V lost 5 bases to trimming and J lost 6 bases, with 6 bases between them. Germline values: CDR1 MNHEY, CDR2 SMNVEV (reference sequence). CDR3 DNA: TGTGCCAGCAGTGGTTCGGATACGCAGTATTTT. Translation: CASSGSDTQYF.